These T cell receptor beta chains were read from a single sample in a study of shared clonotypes between healthy human individuals. Method: immunoSEQ multiplex PCR; TCRdb's copy keeps in-frame clones and lacks some. Among 2 million to 2.5 million clones listed, almost 96% were seen once. The sample consisted of naive CD4+ T cells sorted from blood. All receptors come from a man between 18 and 29 years old in good health. The conserved cysteine and the conserved F or W are not part of the CDR3 here. The D gene is left open where the match is weak. Clone size is given for some rows only: seen once, a few or many times, or a class if the clone is expanded.

>TRBJ2-7|NA|TRBV6-6|NA
ASSYGARLDEQY
>TRBJ1-1|NA|TRBV10-3|NA
AIKRATNTEAF
>TRBJ1-1|once|TRBV28|TRBD1
ASSGTGAFTEAF
>TRBJ1-2|NA|TRBV2|NA
ASSEAQGNYGYT
>TRBJ2-7|NA|TRBV5-6|TRBD1
ASSGDRGAGEQY
>TRBJ1-1|NA|TRBV28|NA
ASSPPLGTGTEAF
>TRBJ1-4|NA|TRBV6-1|NA
ASSAAGNEKLF
>TRBJ2-3|NA|TRBV10-3|TRBD2
AISEMVLAGGKGADTQY
>TRBJ1-1|NA|TRBV6-5|NA
ASSFTRINMNTEAF
>TRBJ2-1|NA|TRBV11-2|NA
ASSPPITRVEQF
>TRBJ1-3|NA|TRBV5-1|TRBD1
ASSLTRVQGGSTIY
>TRBJ2-3|NA|TRBV6-1|NA
ANQGPDTQY
>TRBJ2-3|NA|TRBV7-9|NA
ASSFKSPGGGVYTDTQY
>TRBJ2-3|NA|TRBV27|TRBD2
ASSPLGVRGGPDTQY
>TRBJ1-4|NA|TRBV5-1|NA
ASSMDRAGTNEKLF